The 2 T cell receptor beta chains reported below all come from one sample, sequenced in a study of cytotoxic CD8 clonotypes in ibrutinib-treated CLL. The table came from immunoSEQ multiplex PCR; TCRdb's copy has only in-frame clones and leaves some out. The repertoire consists of roughly 54,000 clones, with 50% to 65% occurring once and the leading ten covering around 30%. This specimen was PBMCs, taken after 24 months of ibrutinib treatment. These receptors came from a human donor with chronic lymphocytic leukemia.

The chain is built from TRBV5-1 and TRBJ2-5; the match to TRBD1 covers 9 bases. CDR1 and CDR2 (germline): SGHRS, YFSETQ. This CDR3 region has 14 residues. Trimming cost V 1 base and J 4 bases; bases outside gene matches: 2. The CDR3, as DNA: TGCGCCAGCAGCTTGAGGGGACAGGGAGAGACCCAGTACTTC. It codes for CASSLRGQGETQYF.

J is TRBJ1-3 and V is TRBV5-4; D is perhaps TRBD1 (5 bases). This CDR3 has 18 residues. V shed 3 bases and J shed 0 bases, with 19 bases lying between them. CDR1 is SGHNT, CDR2 YYREEE, per germline (reference sequence). Here the CDR3 reads CASSSAGRALSSGNTIYF. As DNA, the CDR3 is TGTGCCAGCAGCTCCGCGGGGCGGGCCCTGAGCTCTGGAAACACCATATATTTT. The full variable domain, rest sourced from reference TRBV5-4 and TRBJ1-3, is ETGVTQSPTHLIKTRGQQVTLRCSSQSGHNTVSWYQQALGQGPQFIFQYYREEENGRGNFPPRFSGLQFPNYSSELNVNALELDDSALYLCASSSAGRALSSGNTIYFGEGSWLTVV.